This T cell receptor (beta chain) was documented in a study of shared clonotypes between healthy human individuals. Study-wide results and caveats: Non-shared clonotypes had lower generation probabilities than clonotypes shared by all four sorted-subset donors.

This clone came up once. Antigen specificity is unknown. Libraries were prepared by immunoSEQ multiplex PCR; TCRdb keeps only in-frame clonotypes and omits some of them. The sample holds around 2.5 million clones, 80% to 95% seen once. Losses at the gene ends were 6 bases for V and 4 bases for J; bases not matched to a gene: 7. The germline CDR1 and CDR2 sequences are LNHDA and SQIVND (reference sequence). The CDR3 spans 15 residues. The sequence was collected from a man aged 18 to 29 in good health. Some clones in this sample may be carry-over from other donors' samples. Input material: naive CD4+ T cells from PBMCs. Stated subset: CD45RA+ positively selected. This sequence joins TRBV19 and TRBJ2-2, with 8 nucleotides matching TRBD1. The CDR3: CASRTGQDRTGELFF. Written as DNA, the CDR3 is TGTGCCAGTAGGACGGGACAGGATCGCACCGGGGAGCTGTTTTTT.